Sequencing of this T cell receptor (beta chain) was carried out in a study of blood T cells in healthy people across ages (dated by TCRdb to about 2015). Background on the whole study: Template switching captured roughly one uniquely barcoded TCR beta cDNA molecule per two T cells in model experiments. To avoid experimental bias, donors of different ages were randomly spread across the sequencing lanes. Using the same blood draw, the study looked at two additional independent replicas of 1 million unique cDNA reads for two donors, one aged 18 to 29 and the other aged 80 or older. The donors were divided into four age groups: young (average around 16 years), middle-aged (under 40), aged (approximately 62) and long-lived (roughly 86). Using deep sequencing normalized with unique cDNA molecular identifiers, the study measured how TCR beta repertoire diversity changes with age. The investigation overall reported the following: Bulk unsorted PBMC profiling prevented conclusive comparison of naive and antigen-experienced compartments. Compared with the aged group, the long-lived group had more naive CD4+ T cells, fewer expanded clones and increased TCR diversity, a pattern suggesting age selection. The percentage of naive T cells measured by flow cytometry correlated strongly with observed TCR beta diversity. Donor CMV infection status was unknown, potentially confounding age-related changes in expanded clonotypes. As age increased, observed TCR beta diversity per million T cells dropped in a roughly linear way, and a significant reduction was already evident by age 40. Estimates of total diversity based on one million sequenced T cells were considered lower bounds and underestimates.

Libraries came from 5' RACE. The run used an Illumina HiSeq 2500. A second PCR of about 7 to 12 cycles was run with a J-beta primer mix and a sample-barcoded 5' primer. A unique molecular identifier was introduced onto each TCR beta cDNA molecule by a template-switch 5' adaptor carrying 12 random nucleotides. At least 2.5 million CDR3-containing paired-end reads were obtained from each sample. The Mint cDNA synthesis kit, primed by a TRBC-specific oligonucleotide, was used to synthesize first-strand cDNA from all RNA. Following uracil-DNA glycosylase treatment, a first 18-cycle PCR with universal primers M1SS and BC2_uni_R was performed on all cDNA. As for the original processing: Each sample was normalized by randomly selecting 1 million high-quality reads, each carrying a distinct molecular identifier. Reads with shared molecular identifiers were discarded instead of being binned into consensus sequences. CDR3 identification, clonotype clustering and error correction used MiTCR with a Q25 quality threshold and the strictest error-elimination algorithm. A nonparametric unseen species model with Euler transformation was used to estimate a lower bound on total TCR beta diversity. TCRdb reprocessed the public reads (quality trimming at Q25 with fastp, clone calling with MiXCR) and kept in-frame beta chains. For every CDR3 protein sequence, its rows merge into one entry that carries the most common genes and DNA. The V and J calls shown here were made by TCRdb, not taken from the authors' results. This sample holds some 1.5 million distinct CDR3 sequences; roughly 43% were observed only once. The ten biggest clones cover 4% of the sample.

The donors were 40 or so Caucasian individuals from Russia, aged 6 to 90 years, who were systemically healthy. Roughly 10 milliliters of peripheral blood were drawn from each donor into EDTA-treated Vacutainer tubes. Ficoll-Paque density-gradient centrifugation was used to isolate PBMCs, with at least 7 million obtained per sample. Total RNA was extracted from PBMCs with Trizol reagent, with at least 5 micrograms obtained per sample. For every donor, flow cytometry on a PBMC aliquot measured the percentage of naive CD45RAhigh/CD27high T cells. Concerning this clonotype itself: Its antigen is currently not known. No much larger clone exists at a distance of one base, and base qualities are not known.

CDR1 is given as SGHDN and CDR2 as FVKESK, both from the germline V gene. V is cut by 2 bases and J by 1 base, and the space between the germline ends is 17 bases. The CDR3 runs 17 amino acids, cysteine and phenylalanine included. The CDR3 DNA has 51 bases and is translated from base 1. The sequenced material came from blood. This clonotype was sampled from a woman younger than 30 in good health. This chain joins TRBV14 to TRBJ1-1; no D gene call is confident. The CDR3 corresponds to CASSQLERFRGNTEAFF. The bases are TGTGCCAGCAGCCAATTGGAGCGGTTCCGAGGGAACACTGAAGCTTTCTTT.